These 9 T cell receptor beta chains were sequenced from one sample in a study of cytomegalovirus exposure and HLA in healthy donors (dated by TCRdb to 2017 to 2019). Libraries were built with the immunoSEQ multiplex PCR assay. For the multiplex PCR, a mixture combining 60 forward primers for TCR Vbeta segments and 13 reverse primers for TCR Jbeta segments was used. What TCRdb holds here is the immuneACCESS table cut down to in-frame rearrangements. Part of the clones is not present; checked against another copy, under half of the missing clones reflect an unresolved V gene, and the others are unexplained. Recorded for this sample are 280,000 or so clones; 80% to 90% of them occurred a single time. Roughly 2.1% of the sample is in the top ten clones. Specimen: PBMCs. The receptors shown here come from a woman aged 18-29 years in good health and CMV-seronegative.

The gene calls are TRBV19 and TRBJ1-5; 8 nucleotides agree with TRBD1. CDR1 is LNHDA and CDR2 is SQIVND in the germline V gene (reference sequence). The CDR3 has 15 residues. The junction had 14 bases not matched to a gene; V was cut back by 7 bases and J by 9 bases. The CDR3, as DNA: TGTGCCAGTACCCTAAGGGCGTTCAGGGGGCGGCCCCAGCATTTT. Residues: CASTLRAFRGRPQHF.

V usage is TRBV5-1 and J usage is TRBJ2-5, with unresolved D. With 4 bases removed from V and 2 bases from J, the gap between germline ends came to 12 bases. CDR3 length: 14 residues. Germline loops: CDR1 SGHRS, CDR2 YFSETQ. CDR3 bases: TGCGCCAGCAGCCCTACCCTTGTACAAGAGACCCAGTACTTC. It specifies CASSPTLVQETQYF.

This clone was seen once. V and J are TRBV2 and TRBJ2-3; no firm D call. Germline V lookup: CDR1 SNHLY, CDR2 FYNNEI. CDR3 length: 14 residues. V was trimmed by 1 base and J by 2 bases, leaving 7 bases between them. CDR3 sequence (DNA): TGTGCCAGCAGTGAAGGGTACTTCACAGATACGCAGTATTTT. It encodes CASSEGYFTDTQYF.

The chain has TRBV9 and TRBJ2-3; 8 nucleotides line up with TRBD1. The CDR3 consists of 15 residues. Trimming took 3 bases from V and 4 from J; bases not matched to a gene: 7. CDR1 is SGDLS and CDR2 is YYNGEE in the germline V gene. CDR3 sequence reads: CASSDGQGAADTQYF. The CDR3 nucleotides read TGTGCCAGCAGCGATGGACAGGGTGCCGCAGATACGCAGTATTTT.

Regarding this clone: Other DNA sequences within the sample encode an identical CDR3. The chain joins TRBV6-1 to TRBJ2-1; 10 bases agree with TRBD2. Per germline, CDR1 MNHNS and CDR2 SASEGT. Unmatched junction bases numbered 4, after V lost 5 bases and J lost 9 bases. This CDR3 is built from 13 residues. CDR3 protein: CASSIIAGGEQFF. In DNA form, the CDR3 reads TGTGCCAGCAGTATCATAGCGGGGGGTGAGCAGTTCTTC.

The V call is TRBV30, the J call TRBJ2-1; 11 nucleotides line up with TRBD2. In germline, CDR1 is GTSNPN, CDR2 SVGIG (reference sequence). V lost 0 bases, J lost 3 bases, and 4 bases stayed unmatched. This CDR3 is built from 16 residues. The CDR3 DNA is TGTGCCTGGAGTGTACACGGGACTAGCGGCTACAATGAGCAGTTCTTC. This translates into CAWSVHGTSGYNEQFF.

This chain uses TRBV7-3 with TRBJ2-3; TRBD2 matches at 10 bases. CDR1 is SGHTA and CDR2 is FQGTGA in the germline V gene. With V trimmed by 5 bases and J by 5 bases, 7 bases remained unmatched. The CDR3 length is 15 residues. CDR3 loop: CASSNSGGERDTQYF. In DNA, the CDR3 is TGTGCCAGCAGCAACAGCGGGGGGGAGAGAGATACGCAGTATTTT. Filled out from reference TRBV7-3 and TRBJ2-3, the complete variable domain reads GAGVSQTPSNKVTEKGKYVELRCDPISGHTALYWYRQSLGQGPEFLIYFQGTGAADDSGLPNDRFFAVRPEGSVSTLKIQRTERGDSAVYLCASSNSGGERDTQYFGPGTRLTVL.

V and J are TRBV19 and TRBJ1-2; tentative D call: TRBD1 (5 bases). V was cut by 0 bases and J by 8 bases, with 10 bases left in between. Germline V CDR1 and CDR2: LNHDA, SQIVND (reference sequence). There are 13 residues in the CDR3. The CDR3 nucleotides are TGTGCCAGTAGTATAGATCGACAGAAGGGCTACACCTTC. Its protein product is CASSIDRQKGYTF. The full variable domain, with the rest looked up from reference TRBV19 and TRBJ1-2, is DGGITQSPKYLFRKEGQNVTLSCEQNLNHDAMYWYRQDPGQGLRLIYYSQIVNDFQKGDIAEGYSVSREKKESFPLTVTSAQKNPTAFYLCASSIDRQKGYTFGSGTRLTVV.

This chain links TRBV5-1 with TRBJ2-5; 9 bases line up with TRBD2. Looked up from germline, CDR1 is SGHRS and CDR2 is YFSETQ. V was clipped by 1 base and J by 5 bases; unmatched bases: 9. CDR3 length equals 16 residues. The CDR3 loop reads CASSLSLAGPEETQYF. CDR3 coding DNA: TGCGCCAGCAGCTTGTCCCTAGCGGGGCCGGAGGAGACCCAGTACTTC.